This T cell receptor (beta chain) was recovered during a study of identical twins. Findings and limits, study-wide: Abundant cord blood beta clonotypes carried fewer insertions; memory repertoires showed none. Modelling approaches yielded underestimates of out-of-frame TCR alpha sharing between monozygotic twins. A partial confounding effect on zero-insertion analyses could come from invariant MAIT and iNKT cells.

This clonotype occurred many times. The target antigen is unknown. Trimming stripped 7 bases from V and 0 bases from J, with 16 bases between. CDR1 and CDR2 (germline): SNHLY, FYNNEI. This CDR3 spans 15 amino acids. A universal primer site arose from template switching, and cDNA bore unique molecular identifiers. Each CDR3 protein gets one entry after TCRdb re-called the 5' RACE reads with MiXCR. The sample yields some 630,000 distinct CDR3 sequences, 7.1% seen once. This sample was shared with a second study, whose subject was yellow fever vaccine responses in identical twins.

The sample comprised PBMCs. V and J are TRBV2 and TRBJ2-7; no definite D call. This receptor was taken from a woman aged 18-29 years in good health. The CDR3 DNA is TGTGCCAGCACTATCAATGTGGGCCCCTCCTACGAGCAGTACTTC. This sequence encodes CASTINVGPSYEQYF.